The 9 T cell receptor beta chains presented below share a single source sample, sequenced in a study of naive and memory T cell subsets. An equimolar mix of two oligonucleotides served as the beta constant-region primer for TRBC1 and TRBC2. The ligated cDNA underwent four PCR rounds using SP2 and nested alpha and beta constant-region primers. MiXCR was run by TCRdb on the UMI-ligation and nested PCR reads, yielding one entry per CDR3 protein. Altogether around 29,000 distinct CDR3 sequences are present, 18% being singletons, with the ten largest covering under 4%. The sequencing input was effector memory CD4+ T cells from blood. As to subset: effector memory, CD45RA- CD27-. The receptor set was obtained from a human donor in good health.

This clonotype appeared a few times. The CDR3 DNA reads as TGCAGTGCTAGAGTTGGGGTGTCTGGCTACACCTTC. This translates into CSARVGVSGYTF. J is TRBJ1-2 and V is TRBV20-1; D gene ambiguous. Germline loops: CDR1 DFQATT, CDR2 SNEGSKA (reference sequence). CDR3 length equals 12 residues. Trimming removed 1 base at V and 7 bases at J, with 10 bases between.

The CDR3 spells CASSVTGGKGTEAFF. The CDR3 nucleotides are TGTGCCAGCAGCGTGACAGGGGGAAAGGGCACTGAAGCTTTCTTT. The J gene is TRBJ1-1, the V gene TRBV9; TRBD1 matches at 9 bases. The V and J ends lost 2 bases and 4 bases, in that order; junction bases with no gene match: 6. CDR3 size: 15 residues. Germline assignment: CDR1 SGDLS and CDR2 YYNGEE.

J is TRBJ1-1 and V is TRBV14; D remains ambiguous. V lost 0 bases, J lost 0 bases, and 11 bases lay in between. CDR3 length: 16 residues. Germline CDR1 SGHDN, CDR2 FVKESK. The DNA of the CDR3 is TGTGCCAGCAGCCAAGATTTATGGCCGGTGAACACTGAAGCTTTCTTT. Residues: CASSQDLWPVNTEAFF. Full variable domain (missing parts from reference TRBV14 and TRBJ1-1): EAGVTQFPSHSVIEKGQTVTLRCDPISGHDNLYWYRRVMGKEIKFLLHFVKESKQDESGMPNNRFLAERTGGTYSTLKVQPAELEDSGVYFCASSQDLWPVNTEAFFGQGTRLTVV.

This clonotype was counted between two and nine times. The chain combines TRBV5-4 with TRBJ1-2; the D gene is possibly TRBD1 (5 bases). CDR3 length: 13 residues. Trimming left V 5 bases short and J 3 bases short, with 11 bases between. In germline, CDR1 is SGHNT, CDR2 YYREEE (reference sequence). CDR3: CASRRRGDYGYTF. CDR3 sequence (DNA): TGTGCCAGCAGAAGGCGGGGGGACTATGGCTACACCTTC.

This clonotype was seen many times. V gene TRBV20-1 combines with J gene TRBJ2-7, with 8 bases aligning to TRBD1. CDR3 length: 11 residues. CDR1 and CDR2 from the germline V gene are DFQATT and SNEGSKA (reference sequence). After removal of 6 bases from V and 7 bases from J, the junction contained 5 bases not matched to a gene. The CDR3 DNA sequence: TGCAGTGCGGACAGGGTCGAGGAGCAGTACTTC. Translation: CSADRVEEQYF.

The CDR3 loop reads CASKTGLADSDTQYF. DNA for the CDR3: TGTGCCAGCAAGACAGGACTAGCTGATTCAGATACGCAGTATTTT. The chain employs TRBV19 and TRBJ2-3; 8 bases line up with TRBD2. The germline V gene has CDR1 LNHDA and CDR2 SQIVND (reference sequence). Losses at the gene ends were 9 bases for V and 4 bases for J; bases not matched to a gene: 12. The CDR3 length is 15 residues.

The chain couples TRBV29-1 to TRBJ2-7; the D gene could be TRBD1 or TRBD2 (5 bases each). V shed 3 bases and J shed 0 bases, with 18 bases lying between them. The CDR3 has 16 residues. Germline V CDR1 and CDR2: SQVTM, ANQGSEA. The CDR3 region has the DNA TGCAGCGTTGAGGGGCCAGGAGGCCGGAGCTCCTACGAGCAGTACTTC. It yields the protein CSVEGPGGRSSYEQYF.

CDR3 protein: CSATNRLRAGSSGNTIYF. Here the CDR3 DNA reads TGCAGTGCTACAAACCGCCTAAGGGCAGGGAGCTCTGGAAACACCATATATTTT. The chain couples TRBV20-1 to TRBJ1-3; D perhaps matches TRBD1 (5 bases). V was cut by 4 bases and J by 0 bases, with 22 bases left in between. Germline V gene data show CDR1 as DFQATT and CDR2 as SNEGSKA (reference sequence). The CDR3 totals 18 residues.

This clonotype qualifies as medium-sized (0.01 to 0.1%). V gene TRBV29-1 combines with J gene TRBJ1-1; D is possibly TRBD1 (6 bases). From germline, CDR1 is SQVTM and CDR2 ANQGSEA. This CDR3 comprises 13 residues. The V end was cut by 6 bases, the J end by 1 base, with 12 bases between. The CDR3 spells CSVSLGGNTEAFF. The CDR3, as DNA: TGCAGCGTCTCTTTAGGGGGGAACACTGAAGCTTTCTTT.